A selection of T cell receptor beta chains follows, all from one sample in a study of cytomegalovirus exposure and HLA in healthy donors. Sequencing used immunoSEQ multiplex PCR; TCRdb keeps in-frame clones, though not all of them. The table lists about 150,000 clones, around 60% of them singletons, with approximately 7% in the top ten. The sequenced sample consisted of PBMCs. The receptors shown here come from a woman in her fifties or sixties in good health and CMV-seropositive. Each CDR3 is given with its conserved first and last residue. Fields, in order: D gene, clone size, V gene, J gene, CDR3 protein, CDR3 DNA. D genes are given only for firm matches. Not all rows give a size; the values are once, few, many and, for expanded clones, a class.

d_gene: -; abundance: -; v_gene: TRBV5-1; j_gene: TRBJ2-5; CDR3aa: CASSLAGTGETQYF; CDR3nt: TGCGCCAGCAGCTTGGCAGGGACTGGGGAGACCCAGTACTTC
d_gene: -; abundance: few; v_gene: TRBV5-1; j_gene: TRBJ2-3; CDR3aa: CASSLRQGLDTQYF; CDR3nt: TGCGCCAGCAGCTTACGACAGGGACTAGATACGCAGTATTTT
d_gene: TRBD2; abundance: -; v_gene: TRBV7-8; j_gene: TRBJ2-3; CDR3aa: CASSLSLPGGDTQYF; CDR3nt: TGTGCCAGCAGCTTATCCCTTCCGGGGGGAGATACGCAGTATTTT
d_gene: -; abundance: -; v_gene: TRBV27; j_gene: TRBJ2-7; CDR3aa: CASSPTGLGSSYEQYF; CDR3nt: TGTGCCAGCAGCCCCACCGGACTTGGGAGCTCCTACGAGCAGTACTTC
d_gene: TRBD2; abundance: -; v_gene: TRBV9; j_gene: TRBJ2-7; CDR3aa: CASSASGRDDEQYF; CDR3nt: TGTGCCAGCAGCGCTAGCGGGAGGGACGACGAGCAGTACTTC
d_gene: -; abundance: few; v_gene: TRBV7-2; j_gene: TRBJ1-5; CDR3aa: CASSLTGGQPQHF; CDR3nt: TGTGCCAGCAGCTTAACGGGTGGTCAGCCCCAGCATTTT
d_gene: -; abundance: -; v_gene: TRBV18; j_gene: TRBJ1-3; CDR3aa: CASSPQQAGNTIYF; CDR3nt: TGTGCCAGCTCACCACAACAAGCGGGAAACACCATATATTTT
d_gene: -; abundance: -; v_gene: TRBV7-9; j_gene: TRBJ2-3; CDR3aa: CASRGLEYTQYF; CDR3nt: TGTGCCAGCAGGGGGCTTGAGTATACGCAGTATTTT
d_gene: -; abundance: -; v_gene: TRBV9; j_gene: TRBJ1-2; CDR3aa: CASSERTANYGYTF; CDR3nt: TGTGCCAGCAGCGAGCGGACAGCTAACTATGGCTACACCTTC
d_gene: TRBD2; abundance: few; v_gene: TRBV15; j_gene: TRBJ2-5; CDR3aa: CATSTLAGAGLTQYF; CDR3nt: TGTGCCACCAGCACCCTAGCGGGAGCCGGGTTGACCCAGTACTTC
d_gene: TRBD1; abundance: once; v_gene: TRBV13; j_gene: TRBJ2-1; CDR3aa: CASSDRVSNEQFF; CDR3nt: TGTGCCAGCAGCGACAGGGTGTCTAATGAGCAGTTCTTC
d_gene: TRBD1; abundance: -; v_gene: TRBV18; j_gene: TRBJ1-1; CDR3aa: CASSSGQGGHTEAFF; CDR3nt: TGTGCCAGCTCGTCGGGACAGGGAGGTCACACTGAAGCTTTCTTT
d_gene: TRBD2; abundance: -; v_gene: TRBV6-1; j_gene: TRBJ2-7; CDR3aa: CASSLGTSGPYEQYF; CDR3nt: TGTGCCAGCAGTCTGGGGACTAGCGGACCCTACGAGCAGTACTTC
d_gene: TRBD1; abundance: -; v_gene: TRBV29-1; j_gene: TRBJ2-7; CDR3aa: CSVDSGTGDEQYF; CDR3nt: TGCAGCGTTGACTCCGGGACAGGCGACGAGCAGTACTTC
d_gene: -; abundance: -; v_gene: TRBV25-1; j_gene: TRBJ2-7; CDR3aa: CASSEGPYEQYF; CDR3nt: TGTGCCAGCAGTGAAGGGCCCTACGAGCAGTACTTC
d_gene: -; abundance: -; v_gene: TRBV10-1; j_gene: TRBJ2-5; CDR3aa: CASSESTVPGETQYF; CDR3nt: TGCGCCAGCAGTGAGTCGACTGTTCCAGGGGAGACCCAGTACTTC
d_gene: TRBD2; abundance: -; v_gene: TRBV5-6; j_gene: TRBJ2-7; CDR3aa: CASSLATSGSNLRVEYF; CDR3nt: TGTGCCAGCAGCTTGGCCACTAGCGGGTCCAACCTACGGGTTGAGTACTTC
d_gene: -; abundance: -; v_gene: TRBV19; j_gene: TRBJ1-5; CDR3aa: CASSKWPSAGGAGQPQHF; CDR3nt: TGTGCCAGTAGTAAGTGGCCTTCAGCTGGAGGGGCGGGGCAGCCCCAGCATTTT
d_gene: -; abundance: -; v_gene: TRBV30; j_gene: TRBJ2-3; CDR3aa: CAWGGRTITDTQYF; CDR3nt: TGTGCCTGGGGAGGGAGGACTATCACAGATACGCAGTATTTT
d_gene: -; abundance: -; v_gene: TRBV6-1; j_gene: TRBJ1-4; CDR3aa: CASSEARLSFPTNEKLFF; CDR3nt: TGTGCCAGCAGTGAAGCGCGGCTCAGTTTCCCAACTAATGAAAAACTGTTTTTT
d_gene: TRBD1; abundance: -; v_gene: TRBV4-3; j_gene: TRBJ1-1; CDR3aa: CASSQVGTGGMNTEAFF; CDR3nt: TGCGCCAGCAGCCAAGTAGGGACAGGGGGCATGAACACTGAAGCTTTCTTT
d_gene: -; abundance: few; v_gene: TRBV9; j_gene: TRBJ1-2; CDR3aa: CASSVGQAYGYTF; CDR3nt: TGTGCCAGCAGCGTAGGACAGGCCTATGGCTACACCTTC
d_gene: -; abundance: few; v_gene: TRBV2; j_gene: TRBJ2-5; CDR3aa: CASILGLVRETQYF; CDR3nt: TGTGCCAGCATCCTGGGGCTAGTGAGAGAGACCCAGTACTTC
d_gene: -; abundance: few; v_gene: TRBV19; j_gene: TRBJ1-4; CDR3aa: CASSIAGLNEKLFF; CDR3nt: TGTGCCAGTAGTATAGCGGGACTTAATGAAAAACTGTTTTTT
d_gene: TRBD1; abundance: -; v_gene: TRBV28; j_gene: TRBJ2-7; CDR3aa: CASSQRGTESYEQYF; CDR3nt: TGTGCCAGCAGTCAGAGGGGGACAGAGTCCTACGAGCAGTACTTC
d_gene: -; abundance: -; v_gene: TRBV9; j_gene: TRBJ2-5; CDR3aa: CASSLIADGETQYF; CDR3nt: TGTGCCAGCAGCCTAATAGCGGATGGGGAGACCCAGTACTTC
d_gene: -; abundance: -; v_gene: TRBV29-1; j_gene: TRBJ1-5; CDR3aa: CSVGGRDNQPQHF; CDR3nt: TGCAGCGTTGGGGGCAGGGACAATCAGCCCCAGCATTTT
d_gene: TRBD1; abundance: -; v_gene: TRBV27; j_gene: TRBJ1-5; CDR3aa: CASSSDRGQGPQHF; CDR3nt: TGTGCCAGCAGTTCAGACAGGGGTCAGGGCCCCCAGCATTTT
d_gene: TRBD1; abundance: -; v_gene: TRBV2; j_gene: TRBJ2-1; CDR3aa: CASSYGQGNEQFF; CDR3nt: TGTGCCAGCAGTTATGGACAGGGAAATGAGCAGTTCTTC
d_gene: TRBD1; abundance: -; v_gene: TRBV7-8; j_gene: TRBJ1-3; CDR3aa: CASSRTGKANTIYF; CDR3nt: TGTGCCAGCAGCCGGACAGGGAAGGCAAACACCATATATTTT
d_gene: -; abundance: few; v_gene: TRBV7-9; j_gene: TRBJ2-7; CDR3aa: CASSLVAYEQYF; CDR3nt: TGTGCCAGCAGCTTAGTCGCCTACGAGCAGTACTTC
d_gene: TRBD2; abundance: -; v_gene: TRBV29-1; j_gene: TRBJ2-7; CDR3aa: CSVVTLAETRAGVSYEQYF; CDR3nt: TGCAGCGTTGTTACCCTGGCGGAAACGAGAGCGGGAGTATCCTACGAGCAGTACTTC
d_gene: TRBD1; abundance: once; v_gene: TRBV19; j_gene: TRBJ1-1; CDR3aa: CASREKTGPPEAFF; CDR3nt: TGTGCCAGTAGGGAAAAGACAGGGCCCCCTGAAGCTTTCTTT
d_gene: TRBD1; abundance: once; v_gene: TRBV5-6; j_gene: TRBJ1-4; CDR3aa: CASSLAGQGLGGPFF; CDR3nt: TGTGCCAGCAGCTTGGCGGGACAGGGGCTGGGGGGACCGTTTTTT
d_gene: TRBD1; abundance: -; v_gene: TRBV6-6; j_gene: TRBJ1-5; CDR3aa: CASSSPGQGLDQPQHF; CDR3nt: TGTGCCAGCAGTTCCCCGGGACAGGGTCTTGATCAGCCCCAGCATTTT
d_gene: TRBD1; abundance: -; v_gene: TRBV28; j_gene: TRBJ1-2; CDR3aa: CASSSATGSYGYTF; CDR3nt: TGTGCCAGCAGTTCGGCGACAGGGTCCTATGGCTACACCTTC
d_gene: -; abundance: few; v_gene: TRBV5-6; j_gene: TRBJ2-2; CDR3aa: CASSLGGGLQLNTGELFF; CDR3nt: TGTGCCAGCAGCTTAGGGGGGGGACTACAACTGAACACCGGGGAGCTGTTTTTT
d_gene: TRBD2; abundance: -; v_gene: TRBV27; j_gene: TRBJ2-1; CDR3aa: CASSLVAGGVNEQFF; CDR3nt: TGTGCCAGCAGTTTGGTAGCGGGAGGGGTCAATGAGCAGTTCTTC
d_gene: TRBD1; abundance: -; v_gene: TRBV6-5; j_gene: TRBJ2-5; CDR3aa: CASSYSDRRETQYF; CDR3nt: TGTGCCAGCAGTTACTCGGACAGGCGGGAGACCCAGTACTTC
d_gene: TRBD1; abundance: -; v_gene: TRBV19; j_gene: TRBJ1-5; CDR3aa: CASSMTGAQPQHF; CDR3nt: TGTGCCAGTAGTATGACAGGGGCTCAGCCCCAGCATTTT
d_gene: TRBD2; abundance: -; v_gene: TRBV19; j_gene: TRBJ2-3; CDR3aa: CASSTLPLAGFSDTQYF; CDR3nt: TGTGCCAGTAGTACCCTCCCCCTAGCGGGATTTTCAGATACGCAGTATTTT
d_gene: TRBD2; abundance: few; v_gene: TRBV7-2; j_gene: TRBJ2-5; CDR3aa: CASSLGYLAGGVQETQYF; CDR3nt: TGTGCCAGCAGCTTAGGTTATCTAGCGGGAGGAGTCCAAGAGACCCAGTACTTC
d_gene: TRBD1; abundance: -; v_gene: TRBV5-6; j_gene: TRBJ1-5; CDR3aa: CASSLGDRVNQPQHF; CDR3nt: TGTGCCAGCAGCTTGGGAGACAGGGTCAATCAGCCCCAGCATTTT
d_gene: TRBD1; abundance: -; v_gene: TRBV27; j_gene: TRBJ2-3; CDR3aa: CASSLTGGVSDTQYF; CDR3nt: TGTGCCAGCAGCCTGACAGGGGGCGTATCGGATACGCAGTATTTT
d_gene: -; abundance: -; v_gene: TRBV30; j_gene: TRBJ1-3; CDR3aa: CAWSTGAGNTIYF; CDR3nt: TGTGCCTGGAGCACGGGAGCTGGAAACACCATATATTTT
d_gene: -; abundance: few; v_gene: TRBV5-1; j_gene: TRBJ1-2; CDR3aa: CASSPGLSPGGYTF; CDR3nt: TGCGCCAGCAGCCCGGGACTCTCTCCAGGGGGCTACACCTTC
d_gene: -; abundance: -; v_gene: TRBV21-1; j_gene: TRBJ2-1; CDR3aa: CASSNGWGRYNEQFF; CDR3nt: TGTGCCAGCAGCAATGGGTGGGGGCGTTACAATGAGCAGTTCTTC
d_gene: -; abundance: -; v_gene: TRBV15; j_gene: TRBJ1-3; CDR3aa: CATSRDHGGGGNTIYF; CDR3nt: TGTGCCACCAGCAGAGATCACGGGGGGGGTGGAAACACCATATATTTT
d_gene: TRBD2; abundance: -; v_gene: TRBV4-2; j_gene: TRBJ2-5; CDR3aa: CASSQVTSGRGGETQYF; CDR3nt: TGTGCCAGCAGCCAAGTAACTAGCGGGAGAGGGGGAGAGACCCAGTACTTC
d_gene: -; abundance: few; v_gene: TRBV5-4; j_gene: TRBJ1-3; CDR3aa: CASSLYGFSGNTIYF; CDR3nt: TGTGCCAGCAGCTTGTACGGGTTCTCTGGAAACACCATATATTTT
d_gene: TRBD1; abundance: -; v_gene: TRBV7-8; j_gene: TRBJ1-1; CDR3aa: CASSLGGQGANTEAFF; CDR3nt: TGTGCCAGCAGCTTAGGCGGGCAGGGGGCAAACACTGAAGCTTTCTTT
d_gene: TRBD2; abundance: -; v_gene: TRBV30; j_gene: TRBJ2-7; CDR3aa: CAWRREVPYEQYF; CDR3nt: TGTGCCTGGAGACGGGAGGTACCCTACGAGCAGTACTTC